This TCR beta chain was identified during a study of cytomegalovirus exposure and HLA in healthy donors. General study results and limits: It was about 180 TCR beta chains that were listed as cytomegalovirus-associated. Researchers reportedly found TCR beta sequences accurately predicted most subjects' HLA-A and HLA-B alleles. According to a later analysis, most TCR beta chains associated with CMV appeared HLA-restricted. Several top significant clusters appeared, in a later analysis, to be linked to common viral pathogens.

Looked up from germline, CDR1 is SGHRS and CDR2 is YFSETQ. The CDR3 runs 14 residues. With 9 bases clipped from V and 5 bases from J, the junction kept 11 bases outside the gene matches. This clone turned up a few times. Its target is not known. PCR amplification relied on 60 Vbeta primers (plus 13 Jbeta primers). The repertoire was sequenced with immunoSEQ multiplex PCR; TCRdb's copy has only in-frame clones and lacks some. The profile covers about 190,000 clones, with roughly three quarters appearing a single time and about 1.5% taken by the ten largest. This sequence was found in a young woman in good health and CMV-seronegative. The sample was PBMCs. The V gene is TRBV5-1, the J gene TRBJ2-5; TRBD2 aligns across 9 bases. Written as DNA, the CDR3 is TGCGCCACCTCTAGCGGGATTAGTGGCGAGACCCAGTACTTC. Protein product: CATSSGISGETQYF.